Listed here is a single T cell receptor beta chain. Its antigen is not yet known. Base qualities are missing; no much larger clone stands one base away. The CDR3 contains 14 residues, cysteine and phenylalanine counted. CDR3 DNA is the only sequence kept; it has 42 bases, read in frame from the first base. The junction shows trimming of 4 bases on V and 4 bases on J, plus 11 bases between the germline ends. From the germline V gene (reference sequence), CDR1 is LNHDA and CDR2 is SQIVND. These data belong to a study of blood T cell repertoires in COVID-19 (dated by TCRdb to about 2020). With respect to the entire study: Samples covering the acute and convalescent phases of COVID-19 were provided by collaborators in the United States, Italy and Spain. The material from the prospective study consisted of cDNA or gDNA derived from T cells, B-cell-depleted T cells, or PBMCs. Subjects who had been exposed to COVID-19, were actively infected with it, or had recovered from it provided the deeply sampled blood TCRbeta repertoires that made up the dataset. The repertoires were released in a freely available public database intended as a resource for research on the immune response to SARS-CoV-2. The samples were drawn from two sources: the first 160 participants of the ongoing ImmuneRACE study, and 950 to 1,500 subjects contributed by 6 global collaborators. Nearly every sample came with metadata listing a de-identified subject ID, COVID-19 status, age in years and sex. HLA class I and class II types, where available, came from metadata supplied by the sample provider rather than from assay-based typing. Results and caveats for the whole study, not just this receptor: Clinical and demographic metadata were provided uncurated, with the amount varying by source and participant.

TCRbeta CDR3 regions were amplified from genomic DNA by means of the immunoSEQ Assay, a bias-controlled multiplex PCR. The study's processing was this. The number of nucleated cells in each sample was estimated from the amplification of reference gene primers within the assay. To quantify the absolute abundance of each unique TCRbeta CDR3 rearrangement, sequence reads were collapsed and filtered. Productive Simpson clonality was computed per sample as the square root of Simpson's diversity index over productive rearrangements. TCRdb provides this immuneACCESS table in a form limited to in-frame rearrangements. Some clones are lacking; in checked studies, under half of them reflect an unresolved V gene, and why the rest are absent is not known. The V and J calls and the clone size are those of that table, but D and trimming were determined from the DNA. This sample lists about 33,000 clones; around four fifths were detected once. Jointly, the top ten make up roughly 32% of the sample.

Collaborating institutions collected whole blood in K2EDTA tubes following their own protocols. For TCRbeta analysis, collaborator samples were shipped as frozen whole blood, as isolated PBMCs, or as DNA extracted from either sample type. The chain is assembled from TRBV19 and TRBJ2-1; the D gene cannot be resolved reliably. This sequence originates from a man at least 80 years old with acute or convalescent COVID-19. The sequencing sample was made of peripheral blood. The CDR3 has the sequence CASSKPSQYNEQFF. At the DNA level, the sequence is TGTGCCAGTAGTAAACCCTCGCAGTACAATGAGCAGTTCTTC.